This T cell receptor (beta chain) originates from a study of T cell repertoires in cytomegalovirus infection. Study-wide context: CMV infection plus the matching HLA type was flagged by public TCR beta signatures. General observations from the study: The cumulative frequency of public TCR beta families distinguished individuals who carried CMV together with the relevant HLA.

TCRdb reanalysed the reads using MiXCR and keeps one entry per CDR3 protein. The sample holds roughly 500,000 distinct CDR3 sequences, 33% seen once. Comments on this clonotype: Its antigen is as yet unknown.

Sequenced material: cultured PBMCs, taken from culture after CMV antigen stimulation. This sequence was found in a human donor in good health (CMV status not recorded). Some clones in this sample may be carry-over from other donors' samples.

In nucleotides, the CDR3 is TGTGCCAGCAACCAGGGGACTAGCGGATTAGCCAAAAACATTCAGTACTTC. Amino acid sequence: CASNQGTSGLAKNIQYF. This chain uses TRBV2 with TRBJ2-4; 11 positions match TRBD2. This CDR3 is 17 amino acids long. Germline V gene sequence: CDR1 SNHLY, CDR2 FYNNEI. Losses at the gene ends were 7 bases for V and 0 bases for J; bases not matched to a gene: 8.